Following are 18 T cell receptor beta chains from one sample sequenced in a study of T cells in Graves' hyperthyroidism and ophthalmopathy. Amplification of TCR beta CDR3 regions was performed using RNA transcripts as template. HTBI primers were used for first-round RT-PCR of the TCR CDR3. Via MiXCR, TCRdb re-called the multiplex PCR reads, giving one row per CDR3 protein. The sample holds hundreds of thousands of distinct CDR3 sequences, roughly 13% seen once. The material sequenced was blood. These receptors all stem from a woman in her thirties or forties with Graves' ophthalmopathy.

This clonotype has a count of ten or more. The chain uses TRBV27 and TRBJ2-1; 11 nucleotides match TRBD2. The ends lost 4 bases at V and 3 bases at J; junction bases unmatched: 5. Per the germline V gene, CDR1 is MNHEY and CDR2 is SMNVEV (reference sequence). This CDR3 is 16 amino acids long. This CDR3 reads CASSSSSGRIYNEQFF. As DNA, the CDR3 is TGTGCCAGCAGTTCCTCTAGCGGGAGGATCTACAATGAGCAGTTCTTC.

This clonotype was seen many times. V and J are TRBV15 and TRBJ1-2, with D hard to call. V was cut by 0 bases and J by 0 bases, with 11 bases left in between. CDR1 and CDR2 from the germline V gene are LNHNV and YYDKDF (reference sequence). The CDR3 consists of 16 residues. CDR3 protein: CATSRDWQEANYGYTF. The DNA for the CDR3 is TGTGCCACCAGCAGAGATTGGCAGGAAGCTAACTATGGCTACACCTTC.

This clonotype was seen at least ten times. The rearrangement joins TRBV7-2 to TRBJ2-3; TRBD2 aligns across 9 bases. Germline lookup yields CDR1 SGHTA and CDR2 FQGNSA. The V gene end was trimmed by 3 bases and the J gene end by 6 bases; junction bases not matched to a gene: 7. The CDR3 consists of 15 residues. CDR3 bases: TGTGCCAGCAGCTTCTCTAGCGGGGCGTGGGATACGCAGTATTTT. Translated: CASSFSSGAWDTQYF.

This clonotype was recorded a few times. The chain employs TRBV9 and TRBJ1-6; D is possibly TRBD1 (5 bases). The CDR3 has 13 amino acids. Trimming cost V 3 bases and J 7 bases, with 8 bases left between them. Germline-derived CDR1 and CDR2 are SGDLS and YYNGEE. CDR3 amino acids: CASSASGNSPLHF. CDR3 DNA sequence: TGTGCCAGCAGCGCTTCAGGGAATTCACCCCTCCACTTT.

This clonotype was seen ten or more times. The CDR3 loop reads CASSYSGPMDEAFF. CDR3 DNA: TGTGCCAGCAGTTACTCGGGACCCATGGATGAAGCTTTCTTT. V is TRBV6-5 and J is TRBJ1-1, with TRBD1 as a possible D gene (5 bases). The CDR3 loop spans 14 amino acids. CDR1 is MNHEY and CDR2 is SVGAGI in the germline V gene. Trimming left V 0 bases short and J 7 bases short, with 12 bases between.

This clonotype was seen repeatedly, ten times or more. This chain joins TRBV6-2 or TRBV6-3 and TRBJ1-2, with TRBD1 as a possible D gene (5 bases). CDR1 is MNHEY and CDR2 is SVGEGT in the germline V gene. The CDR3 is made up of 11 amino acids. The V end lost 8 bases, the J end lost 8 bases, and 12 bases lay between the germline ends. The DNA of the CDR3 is TGTGCCAGCTGGCAGGGAGGCGGCTACACCTTC. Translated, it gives CASWQGGGYTF.

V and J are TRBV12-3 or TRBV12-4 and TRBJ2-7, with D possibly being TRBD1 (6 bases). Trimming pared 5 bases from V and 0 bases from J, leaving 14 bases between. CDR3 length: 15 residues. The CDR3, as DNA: TGTGCCAGCAGTCCAGACAGGTGGGGCTCCTACGAGCAGTACTTC. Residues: CASSPDRWGSYEQYF.

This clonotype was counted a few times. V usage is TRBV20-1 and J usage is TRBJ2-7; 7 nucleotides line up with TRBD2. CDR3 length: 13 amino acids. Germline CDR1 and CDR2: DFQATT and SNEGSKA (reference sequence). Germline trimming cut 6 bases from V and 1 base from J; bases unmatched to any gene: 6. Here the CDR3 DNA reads TGCAGTGCCAGATCACTAGCGTCCTACGAGCAGTACTTC. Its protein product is CSARSLASYEQYF.

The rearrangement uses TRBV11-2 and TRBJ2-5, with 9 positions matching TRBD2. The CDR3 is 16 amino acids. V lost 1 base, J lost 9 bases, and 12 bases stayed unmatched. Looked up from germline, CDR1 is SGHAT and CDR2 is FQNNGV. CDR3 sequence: CASSLAPTSGGRAQYF. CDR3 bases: TGTGCCAGCAGCTTAGCCCCGACTAGCGGTGGCCGGGCCCAGTACTTC.

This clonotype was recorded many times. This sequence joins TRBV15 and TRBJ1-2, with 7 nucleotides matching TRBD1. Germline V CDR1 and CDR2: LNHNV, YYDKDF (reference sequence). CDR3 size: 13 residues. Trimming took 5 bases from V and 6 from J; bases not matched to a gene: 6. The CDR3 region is CATSRRQGHGYTF. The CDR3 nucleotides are TGTGCCACCAGCCGCCGACAGGGCCATGGCTACACCTTC.

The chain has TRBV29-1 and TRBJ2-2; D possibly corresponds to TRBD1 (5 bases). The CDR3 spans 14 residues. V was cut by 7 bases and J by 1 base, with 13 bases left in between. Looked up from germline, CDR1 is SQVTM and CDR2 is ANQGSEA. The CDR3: CSAADKRNTGELFF. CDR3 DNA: TGCAGCGCCGCGGACAAGAGGAACACCGGGGAGCTGTTTTTT.

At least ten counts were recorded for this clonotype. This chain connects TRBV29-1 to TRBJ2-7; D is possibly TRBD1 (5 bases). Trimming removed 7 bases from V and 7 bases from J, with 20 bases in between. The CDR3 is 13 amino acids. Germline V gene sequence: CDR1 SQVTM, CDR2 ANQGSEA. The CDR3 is CSARITGSREQYF. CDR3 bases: TGCAGCGCCCGAATAACAGGTAGTAGGGAGCAGTACTTC.

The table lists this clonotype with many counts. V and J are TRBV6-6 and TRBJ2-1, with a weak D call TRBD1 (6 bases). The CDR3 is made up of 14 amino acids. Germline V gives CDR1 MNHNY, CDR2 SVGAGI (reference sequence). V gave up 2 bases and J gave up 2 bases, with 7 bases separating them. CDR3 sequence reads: CASSYRTAYNEQFF. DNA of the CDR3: TGTGCCAGCAGTTACCGGACAGCCTACAATGAGCAGTTCTTC.

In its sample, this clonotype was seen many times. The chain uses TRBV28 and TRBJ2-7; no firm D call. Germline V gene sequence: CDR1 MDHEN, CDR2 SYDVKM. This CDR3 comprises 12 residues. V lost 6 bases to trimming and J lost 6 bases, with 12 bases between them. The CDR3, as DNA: TGTGCCAGCAGCCCTAATACCTTCGAGCAGTACTTC. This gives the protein CASSPNTFEQYF.

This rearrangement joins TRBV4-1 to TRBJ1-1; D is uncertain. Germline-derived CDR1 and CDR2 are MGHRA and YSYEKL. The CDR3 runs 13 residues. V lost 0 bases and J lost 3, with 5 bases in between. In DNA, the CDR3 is TGCGCCAGCAGCCAAGAAATGCACACTGAAGCTTTCTTT. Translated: CASSQEMHTEAFF.

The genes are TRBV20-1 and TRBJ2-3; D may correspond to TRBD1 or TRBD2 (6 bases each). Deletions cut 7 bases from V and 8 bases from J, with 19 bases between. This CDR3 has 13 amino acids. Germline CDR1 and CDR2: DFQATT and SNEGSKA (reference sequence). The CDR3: CSGRGVPEGTQYF. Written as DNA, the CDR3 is TGCAGTGGAAGGGGGGTGCCGGAGGGTACGCAGTATTTT.

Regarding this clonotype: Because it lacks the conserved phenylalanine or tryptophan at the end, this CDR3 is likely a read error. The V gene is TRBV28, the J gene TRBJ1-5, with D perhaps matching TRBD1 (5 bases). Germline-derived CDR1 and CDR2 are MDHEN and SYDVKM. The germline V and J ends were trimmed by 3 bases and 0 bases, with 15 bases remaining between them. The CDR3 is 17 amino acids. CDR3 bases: TGTGCCAGCAGTTTGGGGGTCCGGGGATATAGCAATCAGCCCCAGCATTGT. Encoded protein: CASSLGVRGYSNQPQHC.

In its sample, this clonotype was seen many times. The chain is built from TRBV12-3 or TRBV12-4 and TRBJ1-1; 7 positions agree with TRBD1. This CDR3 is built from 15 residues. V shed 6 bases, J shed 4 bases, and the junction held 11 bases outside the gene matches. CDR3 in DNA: TGTGCCAGCAGCCTCTCCCCGACAGGGTCCACTGAAGCTTTCTTT. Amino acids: CASSLSPTGSTEAFF.